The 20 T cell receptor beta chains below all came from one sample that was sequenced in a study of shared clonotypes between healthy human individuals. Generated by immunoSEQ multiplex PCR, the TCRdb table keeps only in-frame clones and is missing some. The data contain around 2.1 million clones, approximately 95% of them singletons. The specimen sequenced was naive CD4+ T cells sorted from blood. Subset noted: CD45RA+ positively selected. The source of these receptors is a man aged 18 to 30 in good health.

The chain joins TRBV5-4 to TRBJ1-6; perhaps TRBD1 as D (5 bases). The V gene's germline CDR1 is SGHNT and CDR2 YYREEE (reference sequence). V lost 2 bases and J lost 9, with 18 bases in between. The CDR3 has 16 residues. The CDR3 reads CASSLRDGGIRSPLHF. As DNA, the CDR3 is TGTGCCAGCAGCTTACGGGACGGGGGGATTCGTTCACCCCTCCACTTT.

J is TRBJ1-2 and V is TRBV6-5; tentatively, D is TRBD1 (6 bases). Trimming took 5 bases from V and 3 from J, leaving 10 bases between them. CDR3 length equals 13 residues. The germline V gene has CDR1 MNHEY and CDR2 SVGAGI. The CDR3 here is CASSPGEDYGYTF. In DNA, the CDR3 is TGTGCCAGCAGTCCAGGGGAGGACTATGGCTACACCTTC.

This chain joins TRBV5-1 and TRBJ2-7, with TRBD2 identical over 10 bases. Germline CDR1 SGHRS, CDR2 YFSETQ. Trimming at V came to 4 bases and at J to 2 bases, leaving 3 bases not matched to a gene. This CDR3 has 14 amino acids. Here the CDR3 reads CASSDSGRPYEQYF. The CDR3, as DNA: TGCGCCAGCAGCGATAGCGGGAGGCCCTACGAGCAGTACTTC.

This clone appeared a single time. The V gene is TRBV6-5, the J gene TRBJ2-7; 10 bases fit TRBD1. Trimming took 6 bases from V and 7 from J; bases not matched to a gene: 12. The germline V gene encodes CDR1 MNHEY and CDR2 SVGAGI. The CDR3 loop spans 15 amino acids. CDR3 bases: TGTGCCAGCAGCCGAAGCCGACAGGGGGCGGGAGAGCAGTACTTC. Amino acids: CASSRSRQGAGEQYF.

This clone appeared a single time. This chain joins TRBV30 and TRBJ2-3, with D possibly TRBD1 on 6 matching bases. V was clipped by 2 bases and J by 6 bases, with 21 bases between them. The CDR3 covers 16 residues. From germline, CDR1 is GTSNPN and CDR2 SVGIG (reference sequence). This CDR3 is CAWSPGTIKPEDTQYF. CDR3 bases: TGTGCCTGGAGTCCCGGGACAATAAAGCCGGAGGATACGCAGTATTTT.

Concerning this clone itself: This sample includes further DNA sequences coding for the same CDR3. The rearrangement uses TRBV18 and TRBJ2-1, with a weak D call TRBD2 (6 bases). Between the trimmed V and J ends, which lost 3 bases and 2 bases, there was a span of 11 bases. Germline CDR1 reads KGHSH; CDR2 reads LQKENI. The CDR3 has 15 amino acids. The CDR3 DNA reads TGTGCCAGCTCACCGCCCCGGACTACCTACAATGAGCAGTTCTTC. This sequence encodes CASSPPRTTYNEQFF.

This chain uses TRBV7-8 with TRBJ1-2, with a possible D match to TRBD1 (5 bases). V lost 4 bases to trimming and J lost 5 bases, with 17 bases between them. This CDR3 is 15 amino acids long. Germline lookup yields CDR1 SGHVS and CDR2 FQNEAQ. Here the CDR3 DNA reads TGTGCCAGCAGCTCAACTTCCGGGGCACTATATGGCTACACCTTC. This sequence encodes CASSSTSGALYGYTF.

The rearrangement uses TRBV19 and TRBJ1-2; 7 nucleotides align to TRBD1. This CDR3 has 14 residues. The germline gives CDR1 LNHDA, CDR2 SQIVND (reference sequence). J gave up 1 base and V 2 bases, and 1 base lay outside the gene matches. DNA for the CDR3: TGTGCCAGTAGTATATGGGACAGTAACTATGGCTACACCTTC. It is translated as CASSIWDSNYGYTF. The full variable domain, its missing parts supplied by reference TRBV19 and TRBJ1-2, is DGGITQSPKYLFRKEGQNVTLSCEQNLNHDAMYWYRQDPGQGLRLIYYSQIVNDFQKGDIAEGYSVSREKKESFPLTVTSAQKNPTAFYLCASSIWDSNYGYTFGSGTRLTVV.

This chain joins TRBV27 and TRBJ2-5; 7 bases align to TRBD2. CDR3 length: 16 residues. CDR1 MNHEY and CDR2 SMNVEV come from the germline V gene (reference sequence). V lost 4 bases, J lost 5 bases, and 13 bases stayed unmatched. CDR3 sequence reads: CASSWGGLRGGETQYF. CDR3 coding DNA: TGTGCCAGCAGTTGGGGGGGTTTAAGGGGTGGCGAGACCCAGTACTTC.

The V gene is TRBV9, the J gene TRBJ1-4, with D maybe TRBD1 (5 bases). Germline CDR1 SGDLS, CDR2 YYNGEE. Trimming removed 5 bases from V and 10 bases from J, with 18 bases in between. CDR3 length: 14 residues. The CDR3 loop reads CASSSDGTVGKLFF. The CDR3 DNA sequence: TGTGCCAGCAGTAGTGACGGGACGGTAGGAAAACTGTTTTTT.

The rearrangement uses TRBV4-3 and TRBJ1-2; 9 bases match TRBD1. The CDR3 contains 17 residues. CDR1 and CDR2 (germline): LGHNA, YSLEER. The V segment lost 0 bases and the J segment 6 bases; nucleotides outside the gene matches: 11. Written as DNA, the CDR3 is TGCGCCAGCAGCCAAGAAGCAGGGACAGGGATTGGCCATGGCTACACCTTC. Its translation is CASSQEAGTGIGHGYTF.

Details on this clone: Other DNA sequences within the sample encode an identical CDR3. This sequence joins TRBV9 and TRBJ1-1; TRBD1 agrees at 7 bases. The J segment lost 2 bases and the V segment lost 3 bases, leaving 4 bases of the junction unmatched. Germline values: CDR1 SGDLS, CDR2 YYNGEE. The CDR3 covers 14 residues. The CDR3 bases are TGTGCCAGCAGCGACGGACAGGTCAACACTGAAGCTTTCTTT. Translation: CASSDGQVNTEAFF.

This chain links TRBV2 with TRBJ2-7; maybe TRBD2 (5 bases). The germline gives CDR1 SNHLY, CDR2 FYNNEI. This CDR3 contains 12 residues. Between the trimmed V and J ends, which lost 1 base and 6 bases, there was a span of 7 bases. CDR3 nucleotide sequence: TGTGCCAGCAGTGAAGGCGGGTTCGAGCAGTACTTC. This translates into CASSEGGFEQYF. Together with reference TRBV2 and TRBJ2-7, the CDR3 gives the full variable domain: EPEVTQTPSHQVTQMGQEVILRCVPISNHLYFYWYRQILGQKVEFLVSFYNNEISEKSEIFDDQFSVERPDGSNFTLKIRSTKLEDSAMYFCASSEGGFEQYFGPGTRLTVT.

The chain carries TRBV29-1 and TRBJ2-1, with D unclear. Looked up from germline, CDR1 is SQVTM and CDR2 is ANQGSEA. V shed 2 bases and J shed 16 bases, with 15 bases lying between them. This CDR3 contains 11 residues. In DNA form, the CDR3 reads TGCAGCGTTGAACAAGGGTCACTACCCTTCTTC. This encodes CSVEQGSLPFF.

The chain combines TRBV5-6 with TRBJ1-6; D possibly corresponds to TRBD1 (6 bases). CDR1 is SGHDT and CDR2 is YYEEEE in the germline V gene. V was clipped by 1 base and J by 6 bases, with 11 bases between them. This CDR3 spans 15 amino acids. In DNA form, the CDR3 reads TGTGCCAGCAGCTTGAGGGGGATTCTTAATTCACCCCTCCACTTT. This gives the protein CASSLRGILNSPLHF.

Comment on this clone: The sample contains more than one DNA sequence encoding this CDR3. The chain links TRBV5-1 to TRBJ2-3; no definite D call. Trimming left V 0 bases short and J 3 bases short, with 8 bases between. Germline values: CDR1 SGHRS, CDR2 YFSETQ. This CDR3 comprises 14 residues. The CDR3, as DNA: TGCGCCAGCAGCTTGGAGGCCCCGACAGATACGCAGTATTTT. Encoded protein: CASSLEAPTDTQYF.

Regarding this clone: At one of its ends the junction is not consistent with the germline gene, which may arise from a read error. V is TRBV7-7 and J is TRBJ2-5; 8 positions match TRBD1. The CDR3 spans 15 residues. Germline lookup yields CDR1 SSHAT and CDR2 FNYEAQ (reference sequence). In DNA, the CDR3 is TGTGCTAGCAGCTTAGGGGGACAGGTGGGAGAGACCCAGTACTTC. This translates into CASSLGGQVGETQYF.

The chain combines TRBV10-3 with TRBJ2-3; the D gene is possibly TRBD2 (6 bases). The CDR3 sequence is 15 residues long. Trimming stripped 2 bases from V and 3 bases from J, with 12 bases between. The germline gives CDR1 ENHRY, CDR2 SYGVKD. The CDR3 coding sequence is TGTGCCATCAGTGAGGGGGGGACCGGGACAGATACGCAGTATTTT. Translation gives CAISEGGTGTDTQYF.

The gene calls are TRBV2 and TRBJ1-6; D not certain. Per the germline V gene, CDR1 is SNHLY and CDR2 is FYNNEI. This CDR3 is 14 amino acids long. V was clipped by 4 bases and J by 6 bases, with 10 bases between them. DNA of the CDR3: TGTGCCAGCAGTGTCGAACAGCCTAATTCACCCCTCCACTTT. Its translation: CASSVEQPNSPLHF.

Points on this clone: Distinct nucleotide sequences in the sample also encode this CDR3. The CDR3 DNA reads as TGCGCCAGCAGCTTGGGTTCCAGGGCCCAAGAGACCCAGTACTTC. Its translation is CASSLGSRAQETQYF. This rearrangement joins TRBV5-1 to TRBJ2-5; weak D call: TRBD1 (5 bases). This CDR3 comprises 15 residues. Per germline, CDR1 SGHRS and CDR2 YFSETQ. V gave up 0 bases and J gave up 1 base, with 10 bases separating them.